The 18 T cell receptor beta chains presented below share a single source sample, sequenced in a study of T-cell memory formation after mild COVID-19. TCRdb re-called the 5' RACE reads through MiXCR, storing one row per CDR3 protein. The table shows more than 250,000 distinct CDR3 sequences, with roughly 18% occurring only once. Sequencing was done on a sample of PBMCs or a T cell subset sorted from them (not recorded which). Receptors were obtained from a man in his late teens or twenties who had mild COVID-19 (a few samples of this study predate the infection). Cell type and time point are not known.

The chain employs TRBV7-6 and TRBJ1-4; no clear D gene. Germline values: CDR1 SGHVS, CDR2 FNYEAQ. Trimming took off 6 bases at V and 6 bases at J, with 11 bases between the two ends. This CDR3 is 13 amino acids long. In DNA, the CDR3 is TGTGCCAGCAGTCAGCGAACAGATGAAAAACTGTTTTTT. Protein: CASSQRTDEKLFF.

This clonotype appeared a few times. The V gene is TRBV7-2, the J gene TRBJ2-5, with D maybe TRBD1 (6 bases). The V end was cut by 5 bases, the J end by 3 bases, with 7 bases between. From germline, CDR1 is SGHTA and CDR2 FQGNSA. The CDR3 consists of 12 residues. The CDR3 DNA sequence: TGTGCCAGCAGCAAGGGGGAAGAGACCCAGTACTTC. Translating it yields CASSKGEETQYF.

The chain couples TRBV6-2 or TRBV6-3 to TRBJ1-5; perhaps TRBD1 as D (5 bases). The CDR3 is 15 amino acids. Germline V gene data show CDR1 as MNHEY and CDR2 as SVGEGT. V dropped 7 bases and J dropped 2 bases, with 15 bases sitting between them. The CDR3 is CASNLSGGGNQPQHF. The CDR3 DNA reads TGTGCCAGCAATCTATCCGGAGGGGGCAATCAGCCCCAGCATTTT.

The V gene is TRBV7-8, the J gene TRBJ2-3, with D tentatively TRBD2 (7 bases). Trimming left V 3 bases short and J 2 bases short, with 15 bases between. This CDR3 region has 16 residues. Germline V gene sequence: CDR1 SGHVS, CDR2 FQNEAQ. CDR3 residues: CASSLGWGGPTDTQYF. In DNA form, the CDR3 reads TGTGCCAGCAGCTTGGGTTGGGGGGGGCCCACAGATACGCAGTATTTT. Based on the CDR3 plus reference TRBV7-8 and TRBJ2-3, the full variable domain is GAGVSQSPRYKVAKRGQDVALRCDPISGHVSLFWYQQALGQGPEFLTYFQNEAQLDKSGLPSDRFFAERPEGSVSTLKIQRTQQEDSAVYLCASSLGWGGPTDTQYFGPGTRLTVL.

This clonotype occurred many times. This chain uses TRBV7-9 with TRBJ2-1; 10 positions agree with TRBD2. The germline CDR1 and CDR2 sequences are SEHNR and FQNEAQ (reference sequence). The CDR3 has 16 amino acids. With V trimmed by 0 bases and J by 4 bases, 3 bases remained unmatched. CDR3 amino acids: CASSLALAGAYNEQFF. CDR3 bases: TGTGCCAGCAGCTTAGCCCTAGCGGGGGCGTACAATGAGCAGTTCTTC.

The chain carries TRBV5-1 and TRBJ1-5, with a weak D call TRBD1 (5 bases). CDR1 and CDR2 from the germline V gene are SGHRS and YFSETQ. The CDR3 length is 15 residues. The V end was cut by 2 bases, the J end by 0 bases, with 9 bases between. The CDR3 nucleotides are TGCGCCAGCAGCTTATGGGGGACTAGCAATCAGCCCCAGCATTTT. Its translation is CASSLWGTSNQPQHF.

This clonotype has ten or more counts. The chain links TRBV20-1 to TRBJ2-7; TRBD2 is a possible D gene (6 bases). V lost 0 bases to trimming and J lost 7 bases, with 13 bases between them. Germline assignment: CDR1 DFQATT and CDR2 SNEGSKA (reference sequence). This CDR3 has 13 residues. For the CDR3, the DNA is TGCAGTGCTAGAGATTATGGGACTGGGGAGCAGTACGTC. Translated, it gives CSARDYGTGEQYV.

This chain joins TRBV6-2 or TRBV6-3 and TRBJ2-7, with TRBD2 matching over 10 bases. Trimming cost V 7 bases and J 2 bases; bases outside gene matches: 11. The length of the CDR3 is 16 residues. Germline V gene lookup returns CDR1 MNHEY and CDR2 SVGEGT. The CDR3 region is CASTNPVAGGPYEQYF. The CDR3 region has the DNA TGTGCCAGCACCAATCCGGTAGCGGGGGGACCCTACGAGCAGTACTTC.

This clonotype was seen at least ten times. This chain connects TRBV4-1 to TRBJ1-2; D unclear. The CDR3 extends over 13 amino acids. V dropped 0 bases and J dropped 5 bases, with 7 bases sitting between them. The germline CDR1 and CDR2 sequences are MGHRA and YSYEKL. CDR3 region: CASSQESGYGYTF. For the CDR3, the DNA is TGCGCCAGCAGCCAAGAATCCGGGTATGGCTACACCTTC.

This clonotype was counted between two and nine times. This chain links TRBV7-3 with TRBJ2-5; 10 nucleotides align to TRBD1. The CDR3 has 15 residues. V lost 6 bases and J lost 4; bases outside the gene matches: 8. CDR1 SGHTA and CDR2 FQGTGA come from the germline V gene. CDR3 residues: CASSRQGAVGETQYF. The CDR3 DNA reads TGTGCCAGCAGTCGACAGGGGGCGGTCGGAGAGACCCAGTACTTC.

This clonotype appeared many times. At one of its ends the junction is not consistent with the germline gene, which may arise from a read error. This chain links TRBV7-7 with TRBJ2-2; D unclear. Germline lookup yields CDR1 SSHAT and CDR2 FNYEAQ (reference sequence). The CDR3 is 13 amino acids. In DNA form, the CDR3 reads TGTGCTAGCAGCTCGATGAACACCGGGGAGCTGTTTTTT. It encodes CASSSMNTGELFF.

This clonotype was counted only a few times. The chain combines TRBV29-1 with TRBJ2-5; no definite D call. The CDR3 runs 12 residues. The germline V gene encodes CDR1 SQVTM and CDR2 ANQGSEA. V lost 3 bases and J 2 bases, leaving 7 bases between the germline ends. The CDR3 bases are TGCAGCGTTGATCGAGCACAAGAGACCCAGTACTTC. Translation: CSVDRAQETQYF. The whole variable domain, remainder taken from reference TRBV29-1 and TRBJ2-5, is SAVISQKPSRDICQRGTSLTIQCQVDSQVTMMFWYRQQPGQSLTLIATANQGSEATYESGFVIDKFPISRPNLTFSTLTVSNMSPEDSSIYLCSVDRAQETQYFGPGTRLLVL.

This clonotype was counted only a few times. The chain has TRBV4-1 and TRBJ2-7, with unresolved D. V lost 2 bases to trimming and J lost 5 bases, with 4 bases between them. The germline gives CDR1 MGHRA, CDR2 YSYEKL. This CDR3 is built from 11 residues. In nucleotides, the CDR3 is TGCGCCAGCAGCCAACTTAACGAGCAGTACTTC. It is translated as CASSQLNEQYF.

This clonotype was seen only a few times. The chain carries TRBV5-1 and TRBJ2-7; D is ambiguous. Per germline, CDR1 SGHRS and CDR2 YFSETQ. This CDR3 is built from 13 residues. Trimming left V 4 bases short and J 0 bases short, with 8 bases between. CDR3 region: CASSPSSSYEQYF. For the CDR3, the DNA is TGCGCCAGCAGCCCCTCGAGCTCCTACGAGCAGTACTTC.

This chain connects TRBV7-2 to TRBJ2-7; D is unresolved. The CDR3 has 13 amino acids. The germline CDR1 and CDR2 sequences are SGHTA and FQGNSA. The germline V and J ends were trimmed by 5 bases and 2 bases, with 10 bases remaining between them. The CDR3 reads CASSPFTAYEQYF. The DNA for the CDR3 is TGTGCCAGCAGCCCTTTCACCGCCTACGAGCAGTACTTC.

The sample holds many counts of this clonotype. The V call is TRBV5-1, the J call TRBJ2-3; D gene uncertain. Trimming pared 4 bases from V and 6 bases from J, leaving 21 bases between. The CDR3 has 16 residues. Germline values: CDR1 SGHRS, CDR2 YFSETQ. The CDR3 loop reads CASSASDHPYEDTQYF. The CDR3 coding sequence is TGCGCCAGCAGCGCGTCGGACCATCCTTACGAGGATACGCAGTATTTT.

V gene TRBV27 combines with J gene TRBJ2-1; 8 bases match TRBD2. CDR1 and CDR2 from the germline V gene are MNHEY and SMNVEV (reference sequence). This CDR3 has 13 residues. V was clipped by 5 bases and J by 8 bases; unmatched bases: 5. The CDR3 reads CASSPGGPHEQFF. The CDR3 DNA sequence: TGTGCCAGCAGTCCGGGGGGGCCCCATGAGCAGTTCTTC.

This clonotype was seen a few times. The CDR3 DNA follows: TGTGCCAGCAGCTTAGATCGGCATAACGAGCAGTACTTC. This gives the protein CASSLDRHNEQYF. The rearrangement links TRBV7-8 to TRBJ2-7, with unresolved D. The CDR3 length is 13 residues. Germline V gives CDR1 SGHVS, CDR2 FQNEAQ. Trimming pared 1 base from V and 5 bases from J, leaving 9 bases between. Supplemented by reference TRBV7-8 and TRBJ2-7, the full variable domain reads GAGVSQSPRYKVAKRGQDVALRCDPISGHVSLFWYQQALGQGPEFLTYFQNEAQLDKSGLPSDRFFAERPEGSVSTLKIQRTQQEDSAVYLCASSLDRHNEQYFGPGTRLTVT.